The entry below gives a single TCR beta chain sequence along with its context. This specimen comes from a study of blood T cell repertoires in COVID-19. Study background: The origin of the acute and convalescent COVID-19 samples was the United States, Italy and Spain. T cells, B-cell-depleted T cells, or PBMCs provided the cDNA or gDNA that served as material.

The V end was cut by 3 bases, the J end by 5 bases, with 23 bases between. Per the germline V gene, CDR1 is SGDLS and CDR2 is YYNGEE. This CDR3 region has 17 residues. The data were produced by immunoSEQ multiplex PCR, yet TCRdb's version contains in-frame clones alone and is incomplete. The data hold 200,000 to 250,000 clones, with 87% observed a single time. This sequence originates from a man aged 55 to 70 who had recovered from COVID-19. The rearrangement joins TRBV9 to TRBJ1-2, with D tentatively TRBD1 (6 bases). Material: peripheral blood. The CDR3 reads CASSARSDRTSSYGYTF. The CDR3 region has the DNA TGTGCCAGCAGCGCGCGCTCCGACAGGACCTCTTCTTATGGCTACACCTTC. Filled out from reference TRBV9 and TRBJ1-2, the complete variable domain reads DSGVTQTPKHLITATGQRVTLRCSPRSGDLSVYWYQQSLDQGLQFLIQYYNGEERAKGNILERFSAQQFPDLHSELNLSSLELGDSALYFCASSARSDRTSSYGYTFGSGTRLTVV.